This section outlines one T cell receptor (beta chain) sequence together with its context. RNA, once extracted, was reverse transcribed into cDNA for use as the sequencing template. The protocol was immunoSEQ multiplex PCR, while the TCRdb copy is restricted to in-frame clones and leaves out a portion. The sample holds 250,000 to 300,000 clones, roughly 64% seen once. The V end lost 2 bases, the J end lost 6 bases, and 14 bases lay between the germline ends. Germline V gives CDR1 SGHAT, CDR2 FQDESV (reference sequence). The CDR3 runs 14 residues. As to treatment: oral pan-JAK inhibitor, 5-10 mg twice daily. The data were taken from a study of CD8+ T cells in alopecia areata.

Sequencing used CD4+ T cells sorted from blood, obtained at week 24, from a patient treated with tofacitinib. The origin of this receptor is a human donor with alopecia areata. J is TRBJ2-7 and V is TRBV11-1; D ambiguous. For the CDR3, the DNA is TGTGCCAGCAGCTTATTCTCGCTGGGTGGCGAGCAGTACTTC. Translated: CASSLFSLGGEQYF.